The entry that follows covers one TCR beta chain sequence. Antigen unknown. The data belong to a study of response to subunit inactivated influenza vaccine. TCRdb called the RT-PCR reads again in MiXCR, with one record for every CDR3 protein. The repertoire holds fewer than 600,000 distinct CDR3 sequences, with 6.5% to 8% as singletons. Study results and caveats: There was a suggestion from the authors that each seasonal influenza vaccination recruits few new T cells.

V shed 5 bases and J 4 bases; nucleotides not matched to a gene: 6. Germline CDR1 reads SGHAT; CDR2 reads FQDESV (reference sequence). CDR3 length: 15 residues. The sequence came from a man aged 50-75 years who received an inactivated influenza vaccine. The V gene is TRBV11-1, the J gene TRBJ2-1, with TRBD1 matching over 9 bases. Specimen: PBMCs from blood, collected 23 to 25 months after vaccination. CDR3 loop: CASSEMTGGYNEQFF. In DNA, the CDR3 is TGTGCCAGCAGCGAAATGACAGGGGGTTACAATGAGCAGTTCTTC.